The present TCR beta chain was sequenced within a study of OX40 agonist ivuxolimab in advanced cancers. TCRdb's copy holds only in-frame clones and misses some; the assay was immunoSEQ multiplex PCR. The sample yields around 89,000 clones, approximately 90% seen once. Germline lookup yields CDR1 KGHSH and CDR2 LQKENI. The CDR3 covers 17 residues. V was trimmed by 0 bases and J by 0 bases, leaving 12 bases between them. The TCR was taken from an adult with an advanced solid tumor such as melanoma, head and neck, liver or kidney cancer. The chain is built from TRBV18 and TRBJ1-3; D is undetermined. The input for sequencing was CD4+ or CD8+ T cells sorted from blood, taken in a trial of the OX40 agonist ivuxolimab. DNA of the CDR3: TGTGCCAGCTCACCACCGAACGCGGAGGACTCTGGAAACACCATATATTTT. Translated: CASSPPNAEDSGNTIYF.